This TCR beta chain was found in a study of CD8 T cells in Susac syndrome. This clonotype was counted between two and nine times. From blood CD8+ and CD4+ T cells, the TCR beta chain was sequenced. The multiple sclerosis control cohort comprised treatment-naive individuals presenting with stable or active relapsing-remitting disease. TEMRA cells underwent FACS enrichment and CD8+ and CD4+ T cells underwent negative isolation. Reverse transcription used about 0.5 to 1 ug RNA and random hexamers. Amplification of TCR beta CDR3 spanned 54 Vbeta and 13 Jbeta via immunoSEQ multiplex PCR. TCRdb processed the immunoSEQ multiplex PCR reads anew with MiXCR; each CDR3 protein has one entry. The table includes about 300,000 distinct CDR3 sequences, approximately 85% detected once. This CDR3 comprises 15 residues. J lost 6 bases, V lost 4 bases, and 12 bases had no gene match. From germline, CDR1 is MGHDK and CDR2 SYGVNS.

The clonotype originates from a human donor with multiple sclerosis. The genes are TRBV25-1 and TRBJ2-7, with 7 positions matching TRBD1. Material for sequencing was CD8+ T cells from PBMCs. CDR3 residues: CASSAPEGQTTEQYF. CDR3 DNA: TGTGCCAGCAGTGCCCCTGAGGGACAGACGACCGAGCAGTACTTC.